The clone carrying this T cell receptor (beta chain) came up a few times. Its antigen is unknown. The TCR alpha and TCR beta cDNA libraries, bearing sample barcodes and UMIs, were generated by 5'RACE using constant-segment primers. TCRdb re-called the 5' RACE reads with MiXCR, one entry per CDR3 protein. The sample consists of roughly 600,000 distinct CDR3 sequences, roughly 17% of them appearing once. The data belong to a study of T-cell memory formation after mild COVID-19. The study, taken as a whole, reports: Memory sampled before infection contained some responding clones, suggesting cross-reactive memory joined.

The germline V gene encodes CDR1 DFQATT and CDR2 SNEGSKA (reference sequence). This CDR3 region has 14 residues. The ends were cut back, 3 bases at V and 4 bases at J, with 13 bases in the middle. The sample consisted of PBMCs or a T cell subset sorted from them (not recorded which). V gene TRBV20-1 combines with J gene TRBJ2-4; no clear D gene. The TCR comes from an adult woman who had mild COVID-19 (a few samples of this study predate the infection). Cell type and time point are not known. The CDR3: CSARVAVQKNIQYF. The CDR3 region has the DNA TGCAGTGCTAGGGTAGCTGTCCAGAAAAACATTCAGTACTTC.